This TCR beta chain was profiled in a study of T cell responses to AZD1222 COVID-19 vaccine. Broader study findings: The breadth and depth of Spike-specific TCRs increased once two AZD1222 doses had been given. Most donors were white British, females outnumbered males, and clonal diversity was possibly underestimated.

This table comes from immunoSEQ multiplex PCR, and its TCRdb copy is limited to in-frame clones, with some not included. The profile shows about 110,000 clones, approximately 90% of them singletons. About this clone itself: What it binds is not known.

The germline V gene has CDR1 SGHTS and CDR2 YDEGEE. This CDR3 region has 13 residues. Trimming shortened V by 2 bases and J by 7 bases, and 10 bases separated the two germline ends. The origin of this receptor is an adult who received the AZD1222 COVID-19 vaccine. This sequence joins TRBV5-8 and TRBJ1-5; no clear D. Here the sequenced sample was peripheral blood, taken 28 days after the second AZD1222 dose. CDR3 bases: TGTGCCAGCAGCTTTCGCCCCGAGCAGCCCCAGCATTTT. It codes for CASSFRPEQPQHF.